This T cell receptor (beta chain) was sequenced during a study of shared clonotypes between healthy human individuals. Clones were sequenced by immunoSEQ multiplex PCR, and TCRdb holds only the in-frame ones, with some missing. The table has roughly 2.2 million clones, just under 95% seen once. The sequence was obtained from a man between 18 and 29 years old in good health. Some clones in this sample may be carry-over from other donors' samples. Sequenced material: naive CD4+ T cells from PBMCs. Stated subset: CD45RA+ positively selected.

This chain's CDR3 is CASSYSRSSGANVLTF. CDR3 DNA sequence: TGTGCCAGCAGTTACTCGAGAAGCTCTGGGGCCAACGTCCTGACTTTC. This chain connects TRBV6-5 to TRBJ2-6; D gene ambiguous. Germline CDR1 is MNHEY and CDR2 is SVGAGI. The CDR3 runs to 16 residues. The ends were cut back, 0 bases at V and 0 bases at J, with 6 bases in the middle.